Below are 25 T cell receptor beta chains sequenced from a single sample in a study of T cells in Graves' hyperthyroidism and ophthalmopathy (dated by TCRdb to about 2019). The method behind the library was multiplex PCR. Sequencing was performed on an Illumina HiSeq 2000. TCR beta CDR3 regions were amplified from RNA transcripts. A first-round RT-PCR of the TCR CDR3 used the HTBI primer set with the Qiagen OneStep RT-PCR kit. TCRdb trimmed public reads at Q25 via fastp, called clones via MiXCR and kept in-frame beta chains. CDR3 protein sequences are deduplicated, and each keeps its most common genes and DNA. This sample has 300,000 to 350,000 distinct CDR3 sequences in its table, and over 15% of those were observed once. The ten largest clonotypes hold 15% of the sample. What was sequenced was blood. The origin of the receptors is a woman aged 40 to 50 with Graves' ophthalmopathy.

V and J are TRBV6-1 and TRBJ1-2, with 7 nucleotides matching TRBD1. This CDR3 is built from 14 residues. The germline V gene encodes CDR1 MNHNS and CDR2 SASEGT. The trim removed 6 bases at V and 2 bases at J, leaving 6 bases unmatched. The CDR3 region is CASRHPTGNYGYTF. The CDR3 nucleotides are TGTGCCAGCAGACACCCGACAGGGAACTATGGCTACACCTTC.

This clonotype was observed at least ten times. CDR3 in DNA: TGTGCCACCAGCAGGGAAGGGGACGCCGGGGAGCTGTTTTTT. Translating it yields CATSREGDAGELFF. The chain employs TRBV15 and TRBJ2-2; D is perhaps TRBD1 or TRBD2 (5 bases each). The germline V gene encodes CDR1 LNHNV and CDR2 YYDKDF (reference sequence). The CDR3 spans 14 residues. Trimming removed 3 bases at V and 6 bases at J, with 11 bases between.

This clonotype was observed many times. This chain connects TRBV20-1 to TRBJ1-1; no clear D. Germline V gene sequence: CDR1 DFQATT, CDR2 SNEGSKA (reference sequence). This CDR3 spans 13 amino acids. Between the trimmed V and J ends, which lost 6 bases and 1 base, there was a span of 12 bases. This chain's CDR3 is CSATPDTNTEAFF. The CDR3 DNA follows: TGCAGTGCAACGCCGGATACGAACACTGAAGCTTTCTTT.

This clonotype was seen a handful of times. The CDR3 nucleotides read TGCGCCAGCAGCCTAGGATACTCGGGATTCTCCTACGAGCAGTACTTC. It translates to CASSLGYSGFSYEQYF. This chain connects TRBV4-1 to TRBJ2-7, with D possibly matching TRBD2 (5 bases). V was shortened by 4 bases and J by 0 bases, with 16 bases between the two germline ends. Germline V gene sequence: CDR1 MGHRA, CDR2 YSYEKL. This CDR3 spans 16 amino acids.

This clonotype was observed many times. The V and J genes are TRBV5-1 and TRBJ2-5; TRBD2 matches 8 bases. In germline, CDR1 is SGHRS, CDR2 YFSETQ. The CDR3 runs to 14 residues. V dropped 1 base and J dropped 1; count of bases not matched to a gene: 0. As DNA, the CDR3 is TGCGCCAGCAGCTTGAGCGGGAGCCAAGAGACCCAGTACTTC. It translates to CASSLSGSQETQYF.

This clonotype was detected many times. V is TRBV25-1 and J is TRBJ1-2; D is possibly TRBD1 (6 bases). The length of the CDR3 is 13 residues. Germline-derived CDR1 and CDR2 are MGHDK and SYGVNS. V was shortened by 4 bases and J by 4 bases, with 10 bases between the two germline ends. The CDR3 DNA is TGTGCCAGCAGTGCGGGGGCAGGCTATGGCTACACCTTC. Its protein product is CASSAGAGYGYTF.

V usage is TRBV28 and J usage is TRBJ2-2; 10 nucleotides align to TRBD1. J lost 5 bases, V lost 7 bases, and 16 bases had no gene match. The germline V gene has CDR1 MDHEN and CDR2 SYDVKM. There are 18 residues in the CDR3. CDR3 loop: CASKNDRGPPSGTGELFF. DNA of the CDR3: TGTGCCAGCAAGAACGACAGGGGGCCTCCAAGTGGGACCGGGGAGCTGTTTTTT.

This clonotype was detected ten times or more. V and J are TRBV4-1 and TRBJ1-1; no clear D. V lost 1 base, J lost 0 bases, and 15 bases lay in between. The CDR3 is 17 amino acids. The germline V gene has CDR1 MGHRA and CDR2 YSYEKL. Here the CDR3 reads CASSQVGRRRLNTEAFF. CDR3 coding DNA: TGCGCCAGCAGCCAAGTTGGGCGAAGGCGGCTGAACACTGAAGCTTTCTTT.

A note on this clonotype: A much larger clone is a single base away; this may be a read error. The missing conserved phenylalanine or tryptophan at the end of this CDR3 makes a read error likely. V is TRBV12-3 or TRBV12-4 and J is TRBJ2-5; weak D call: TRBD1 (6 bases). This CDR3 has 14 amino acids. V lost 7 bases and J lost 0, with 12 bases in between. The CDR3 spells CASTLRGYQETQYL. For the CDR3, the DNA is TGTGCCAGCACCCTAAGGGGGTACCAAGAGACCCAGTACCTC.

The chain employs TRBV5-6 and TRBJ1-1; maybe TRBD1 (6 bases). Germline V lookup: CDR1 SGHDT, CDR2 YYEEEE. The CDR3 sequence is 13 residues long. Trimming stripped 4 bases from V and 6 bases from J, with 13 bases between. The CDR3 loop is CASSRGTPSEAFF. CDR3 coding DNA: TGTGCCAGCAGCCGCGGGACACCCTCTGAAGCTTTCTTT.

This clonotype was recorded many times. V gene TRBV6-1 combines with J gene TRBJ2-5; D possibly corresponds to TRBD1 (5 bases). Deletions cut 4 bases from V and 2 bases from J, with 8 bases between. Looked up from germline, CDR1 is MNHNS and CDR2 is SASEGT. The CDR3 spans 13 residues. CDR3 residues: CASSARQQETQYF. Here the CDR3 DNA reads TGTGCCAGCAGTGCACGACAGCAAGAGACCCAGTACTTC.

This clonotype was seen ten or more times. In nucleotides, the CDR3 is TGTGCCAGCAGCCTGATGCGGGCACACACCGGGGAGCTGTTTTTT. Translating gives CASSLMRAHTGELFF. The V gene is TRBV7-2, the J gene TRBJ2-2; D possibly corresponds to TRBD2 (5 bases). CDR1 is SGHTA and CDR2 is FQGNSA in the germline V gene. Trimming shortened V by 5 bases and J by 3 bases, and 13 bases separated the two germline ends. CDR3 length: 15 amino acids. Variable domain in full (rest from reference TRBV7-2 and TRBJ2-2): GAGVSQSPSNKVTEKGKDVELRCDPISGHTALYWYRQSLGQGLEFLIYFQGNSAPDKSGLPSDRFSAERTGGSVSTLTIQRTQQEDSAVYLCASSLMRAHTGELFFGEGSRLTVL.

This clonotype was seen ten or more times. The J gene is TRBJ1-1, the V gene TRBV7-2, with 8 bases that match TRBD1. V trimming: 2 bases; J trimming: 1 base; junction bases outside the gene matches: 3. Germline CDR1 reads SGHTA; CDR2 reads FQGNSA. This CDR3 region has 15 residues. The CDR3 sequence: CASSLTGTGNTEAFF. CDR3 DNA: TGTGCCAGCAGCTTAACAGGGACAGGGAACACTGAAGCTTTCTTT.

This clonotype was counted many times. The chain couples TRBV20-1 to TRBJ2-7; D might be TRBD1 (5 bases). Trimming left V 4 bases short and J 4 bases short, with 11 bases between. The CDR3 runs 12 residues. Germline CDR1 and CDR2: DFQATT and SNEGSKA (reference sequence). The CDR3 coding sequence is TGCAGTGCTATGTATACAGGATACGAGCAGTACTTC. Residues: CSAMYTGYEQYF.

This rearrangement joins TRBV20-1 to TRBJ2-5; D not certain. CDR1 and CDR2 from the germline V gene are DFQATT and SNEGSKA (reference sequence). The CDR3 sequence is 13 residues long. The V gene lost 0 bases and the J gene lost 6 bases, with 11 bases spanning the gap. CDR3 sequence (DNA): TGCAGTGCTAGAGACCAGGTCAGAAAGACCCAGTACTTC. It is translated as CSARDQVRKTQYF.

V and J are TRBV30 and TRBJ2-7; 11 bases are shared with TRBD1. J gave up 6 bases and V 2 bases, and 6 bases lay outside the gene matches. The CDR3 runs to 14 residues. CDR1 is GTSNPN, CDR2 SVGIG, per germline (reference sequence). CDR3 protein: CAWSPGTGGAEQYF. DNA of the CDR3: TGTGCCTGGAGTCCCGGGACAGGGGGAGCCGAGCAGTACTTC.

For this clonotype: The junction does not match germline at one end; this may be a read error. The genes are TRBV6-5 and TRBJ1-2; TRBD1 might be the D (6 bases). The CDR3 length is 13 residues. Germline CDR1 is MNHEY and CDR2 is SVGAGI. The CDR3 here is CASSSHRTVGYNF. Here the CDR3 DNA reads TGTGCCAGCAGTTCCCATCGGACAGTCGGCTACAACTTC.

This clonotype was recorded at least ten times. A junction boundary mismatches the germline segment, possibly from a read error. The chain carries TRBV6-1 and TRBJ2-7, with D tentatively TRBD2 (6 bases). Germline lookup yields CDR1 MNHNS and CDR2 SASEGT. This CDR3 comprises 14 residues. CDR3 DNA sequence: TGTGCCAGCAGGCCTGGTTGGCGGGGCTACGACCAGTACTTC. Translation gives CASRPGWRGYDQYF.

This clonotype was observed at least ten times. V is TRBV30 and J is TRBJ2-2; D is unclear. Germline-derived CDR1 and CDR2 are GTSNPN and SVGIG (reference sequence). The CDR3 runs to 11 residues. Between the trimmed V and J ends, which lost 1 base and 10 bases, there was a span of 7 bases. The DNA of the CDR3 is TGTGCCTGGAGTGCCCGAGAGGAGCTGTTTTTT. Encoded protein: CAWSAREELFF.

This clonotype was counted at least ten times. The chain joins TRBV5-1 to TRBJ2-5, with a possible D match to TRBD2 (6 bases). Trimming removed 1 base from V and 5 bases from J, with 12 bases in between. The CDR3 loop spans 14 amino acids. The germline V gene has CDR1 SGHRS and CDR2 YFSETQ. CDR3 protein: CASSLWPAGETQYF. Written as DNA, the CDR3 is TGCGCCAGCAGCTTGTGGCCCGCGGGGGAGACCCAGTACTTC.

This clonotype was found a few times. A single base separates this from a much larger clone, so it may be a read error. The chain recombines TRBV5-8 with TRBJ2-4; no firm D call. This CDR3 is built from 14 residues. Deletions cut 7 bases from V and 3 bases from J, with 14 bases between. Germline loops: CDR1 SGHTS, CDR2 YDEGEE. The CDR3 nucleotides read TGTGCCAGCCTCAGGCGGTTCGGCAAAAACATTCAGTACTTC. It translates to CASLRRFGKNIQYF.

This clonotype was detected ten times or more. The J gene is TRBJ2-6, the V gene TRBV30, with D uncertain. Germline loops: CDR1 GTSNPN, CDR2 SVGIG (reference sequence). V lost 0 bases, J lost 1 base, and 7 bases lay in between. The CDR3 length is 15 residues. In nucleotides, the CDR3 is TGTGCCTGGAGTGTACGAACGTCTGGGGCCAACGTCCTGACTTTC. Residues: CAWSVRTSGANVLTF.

V and J are TRBV4-1 and TRBJ2-7; D not certain. V gave up 5 bases and J gave up 3 bases, with 23 bases separating them. The CDR3 extends over 17 amino acids. Germline V lookup: CDR1 MGHRA, CDR2 YSYEKL. CDR3 loop: CASSTPDTGPNLYEQYF. In DNA form, the CDR3 reads TGCGCCAGCAGCACCCCTGACACCGGACCAAACCTCTACGAGCAGTACTTC.

This clonotype was counted ten times or more. V usage is TRBV11-2 and J usage is TRBJ1-2; D not certain. The CDR3 contains 14 residues. Germline assignment: CDR1 SGHAT and CDR2 FQNNGV. Trimming cost V 1 base and J 3 bases, with 9 bases left between them. The chain's CDR3 is CASSLGLDDYGYTF. As DNA, the CDR3 is TGTGCCAGCAGCTTAGGGTTGGACGACTATGGCTACACCTTC.

In this sample, this clonotype turned up many times. The rearrangement uses TRBV6-2 or TRBV6-3 and TRBJ2-7; 9 bases agree with TRBD2. Germline trimming cut 5 bases from V and 2 bases from J; bases unmatched to any gene: 10. The length of the CDR3 is 16 residues. The germline V gene encodes CDR1 MNHEY and CDR2 SVGEGT. In DNA form, the CDR3 reads TGTGCCAGCAGTCTACCCGGACTAGCGTCTACCTACGAGCAGTACTTC. Translated: CASSLPGLASTYEQYF.